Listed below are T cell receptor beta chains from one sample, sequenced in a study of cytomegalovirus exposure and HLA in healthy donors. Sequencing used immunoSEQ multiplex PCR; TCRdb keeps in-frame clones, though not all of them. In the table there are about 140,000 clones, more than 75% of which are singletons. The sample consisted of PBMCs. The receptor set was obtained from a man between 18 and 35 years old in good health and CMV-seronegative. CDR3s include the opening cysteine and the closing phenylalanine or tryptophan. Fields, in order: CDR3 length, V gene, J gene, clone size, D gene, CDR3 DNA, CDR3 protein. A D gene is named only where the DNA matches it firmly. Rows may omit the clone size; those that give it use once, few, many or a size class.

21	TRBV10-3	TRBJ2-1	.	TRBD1	TGTGCCATCAGAACAAATTTTCACGCGGACAGGGGGCTTTTCTCCTACAATGAGCAGTTCTTC	CAIRTNFHADRGLFSYNEQFF
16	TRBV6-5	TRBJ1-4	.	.	TGTGCCAGCAGTTCTAAGATTTATGCAACTAATGAAAAACTGTTTTTT	CASSSKIYATNEKLFF
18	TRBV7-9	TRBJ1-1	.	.	TGTGCCAGCAGCATACTGAGGGAGTCTGGGTTCTTTAACACTGAAGCTTTCTTT	CASSILRESGFFNTEAFF
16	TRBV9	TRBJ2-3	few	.	TGTGCCAGCAGCGAGGACTCGGACTCATACACAGATACGCAGTATTTT	CASSEDSDSYTDTQYF
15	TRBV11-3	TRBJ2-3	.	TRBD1	TGTGCCAGCAGTGACAGGGGGCGCGGCACAGATACGCAGTATTTT	CASSDRGRGTDTQYF
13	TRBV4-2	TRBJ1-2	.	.	TGTGCCAGCAGCCCCGACAGGAACTATGGCTACCCCTTC	CASSPDRNYGYPF
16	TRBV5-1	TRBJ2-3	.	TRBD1	TGCGCCAGCAGCGCAGTGGGACAGGGGACCCTAGATACGCAGTATTTT	CASSAVGQGTLDTQYF
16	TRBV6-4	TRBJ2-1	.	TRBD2	TGTGCCAGCAGTACTAGCGGGGGGGCCGAGTGGAATGAGCAGTTCTTC	CASSTSGGAEWNEQFF
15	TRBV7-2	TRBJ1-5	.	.	TGTGCCAGCACCAGGGGAGGGGCCAGCAATCAGCCCCAGCATTTT	CASTRGGASNQPQHF
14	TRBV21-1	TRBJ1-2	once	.	TGTGCCAGCAGCATAGGGCAGGGAAACTATGGCTACACCTTC	CASSIGQGNYGYTF
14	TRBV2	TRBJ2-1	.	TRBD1	TGTGCCAGCAGTCGGGACAGGGGGTACAATGAGCAGTTCTTC	CASSRDRGYNEQFF
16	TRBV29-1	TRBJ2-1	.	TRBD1	TGCAGCGCAGAGGGGGGTGGGGACAGGGGGAGTAATGAGCAGTTCTTC	CSAEGGGDRGSNEQFF
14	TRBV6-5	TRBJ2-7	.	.	TGTGCCAGCAGCCAAAGCTCCGGGGTTGACGAGCAGTACTTC	CASSQSSGVDEQYF